This TCR beta chain was observed in a study of early T cells in non-severe SARS-CoV-2 infection. Study-wide results and caveats: The study's VDJdb matching favored anti-spike CD8 responses and missed private and CD4 specificities.

Individual cDNA molecules received unique molecular identifiers. TCRdb ran MiXCR on the 5' RACE reads and lists one entry per CDR3 protein. The table records about 69,000 distinct CDR3 sequences, over 9.5% of them present only once. The table lists this clonotype with many counts. Its antigen is not known. The V and J ends lost 4 bases and 4 bases respectively, with 4 bases between them. The germline V gene has CDR1 KGHDR and CDR2 SFDVKD. This CDR3 comprises 12 residues. The TCR was taken from an adult who was a healthcare worker with PCR-confirmed SARS-CoV-2 infection or an uninfected control (not recorded which). This specimen was whole blood, taken at baseline. The chain combines TRBV24-1 with TRBJ2-1; D gene uncertain. CDR3 DNA sequence: TGTGCCACCAGTGACTATTACAATGAGCAGTTCTTC. Residues: CATSDYYNEQFF.